The rows below give T cell receptor beta chains drawn from one sample of a study of blood T cell repertoires in COVID-19. Profiled with immunoSEQ multiplex PCR; TCRdb holds only in-frame clones, not every one. The top ten clones hold around 15% of a sample with tens of thousands of clones, 89% of them seen once. The sequenced sample was peripheral blood. The receptor set was obtained from a woman aged 60 to 75 with active COVID-19. Each CDR3 is given with its conserved first and last residue. The D gene is left open where the match is weak. Size is stated for part of the rows, as once, few or many counts, or as a class when the clone is expanded.

v_gene: TRBV7-6; j_gene: TRBJ2-1; abundance: .; d_gene: TRBD1; CDR3nt: TGTGCCAGCAGTTACAGGGGGTCGAATGAGCAGTTCTTC; CDR3aa: CASSYRGSNEQFF
v_gene: TRBV30; j_gene: TRBJ1-2; abundance: once; d_gene: TRBD1; CDR3nt: TGTGCCTGGAGTGTATGGGACAGGGTTGACTATGGCTACACCTTC; CDR3aa: CAWSVWDRVDYGYTF
v_gene: TRBV3-1/TRBV3-2; j_gene: TRBJ1-6; abundance: .; d_gene: .; CDR3nt: TGTGCCAGCAGCCAAGCTCGGGTTAATTCACCCCTCCACTTT; CDR3aa: CASSQARVNSPLHF
v_gene: TRBV6-2/TRBV6-3; j_gene: TRBJ2-2; abundance: few; d_gene: TRBD2; CDR3nt: TGTGCCAGCAGTTCAGGCGGGAGGCTGTTTTTT; CDR3aa: CASSSGGRLFF
v_gene: TRBV2; j_gene: TRBJ1-4; abundance: .; d_gene: .; CDR3nt: TGTGCCAGCAGTGAAGGGGGGCGCTTAAATGAAAAACTGTTTTTT; CDR3aa: CASSEGGRLNEKLFF
v_gene: TRBV5-6; j_gene: TRBJ2-7; abundance: .; d_gene: TRBD2; CDR3nt: TGTGCCAGCAGCTTGGGTATGCGGGAGGACTCCTACGAGCAGTACTTC; CDR3aa: CASSLGMREDSYEQYF
v_gene: TRBV19; j_gene: TRBJ2-7; abundance: .; d_gene: .; CDR3nt: TGTGCCAGTAGTATACACCCAGGGCTCGGAGTCTACGAGCAGTACTTC; CDR3aa: CASSIHPGLGVYEQYF
v_gene: TRBV7-9; j_gene: TRBJ1-2; abundance: .; d_gene: TRBD1; CDR3nt: TGTGCCAGCAGCTCCGGGACAGGGGGACCCCAAGGGGTTTACACCTTC; CDR3aa: CASSSGTGGPQGVYTF
v_gene: TRBV5-1; j_gene: TRBJ2-3; abundance: .; d_gene: .; CDR3nt: TGCGCCAGCAGCCCTAATTTACTAAAGACTAGCACAGATACGCAGTATTTT; CDR3aa: CASSPNLLKTSTDTQYF
v_gene: TRBV2; j_gene: TRBJ2-6; abundance: .; d_gene: .; CDR3nt: TGTGCCAGCAAGACCGAGGTCTCTGGGGCCAACGTCCTGACTTTC; CDR3aa: CASKTEVSGANVLTF
v_gene: TRBV4-1; j_gene: TRBJ2-5; abundance: once; d_gene: TRBD1; CDR3nt: TGCGCCAGCAGCCAGTCCGGGACAGGGGTCGGGGAGACCCAGTACTTC; CDR3aa: CASSQSGTGVGETQYF
v_gene: TRBV24-1; j_gene: TRBJ2-3; abundance: .; d_gene: TRBD2; CDR3nt: TGTGCCACCAGTGACCCGGGAGGTACGCAGTATTTT; CDR3aa: CATSDPGGTQYF
v_gene: TRBV7-3; j_gene: TRBJ2-2; abundance: .; d_gene: .; CDR3nt: TGTGCCAGCAGCACCGGGTTGAGGACCGGGGAGCTGTTTTTT; CDR3aa: CASSTGLRTGELFF
v_gene: TRBV28; j_gene: TRBJ2-7; abundance: .; d_gene: .; CDR3nt: TGTGCGAGCATAGCAGGGCCCCCCTACGAGCAGTACTTC; CDR3aa: CASIAGPPYEQYF
v_gene: TRBV19; j_gene: TRBJ2-6; abundance: .; d_gene: .; CDR3nt: TGTGCCAGTAGTATAGTAGGGGAAACGGGGGCCAACGTCCTGACTTTC; CDR3aa: CASSIVGETGANVLTF
v_gene: TRBV25-1; j_gene: TRBJ2-3; abundance: .; d_gene: TRBD1; CDR3nt: TGTGCCAGCAGTGAACAATCTCTAAGGGACAGGTTTCTACAGTATTTT; CDR3aa: CASSEQSLRDRFLQYF
v_gene: TRBV7-9; j_gene: TRBJ2-1; abundance: .; d_gene: .; CDR3nt: TGTGCCAGCAGCTTAACAGATATCTACAATGAGCAGTTCTTC; CDR3aa: CASSLTDIYNEQFF
v_gene: TRBV7-9; j_gene: TRBJ2-7; abundance: .; d_gene: .; CDR3nt: TGTGCCAGCAGCTTAATCGGCGGGTACTCCCCCTACGAGCAGTACTTC; CDR3aa: CASSLIGGYSPYEQYF
v_gene: TRBV9; j_gene: TRBJ2-1; abundance: .; d_gene: TRBD1; CDR3nt: TGTGCCAGCAGCTTCGGACCCGGGACAGGGGCGGGGAGTGAGCAGTTCTTC; CDR3aa: CASSFGPGTGAGSEQFF
v_gene: TRBV6-2/TRBV6-3; j_gene: TRBJ1-1; abundance: .; d_gene: .; CDR3nt: TGTGCCAGCAGTATATTATGGGCCTTCAGGGCCAACCCCCGGAACACTGAAGCTTTCTTT; CDR3aa: CASSILWAFRANPRNTEAFF
v_gene: TRBV11-2; j_gene: TRBJ1-2; abundance: .; d_gene: .; CDR3nt: TGTGCCAGCAGCTTAGATGGAAGCCAGGGGTACTATGGCTACACCTTC; CDR3aa: CASSLDGSQGYYGYTF
v_gene: TRBV27; j_gene: TRBJ2-7; abundance: .; d_gene: .; CDR3nt: TGTGCCAGCAGCGCCGAGGACTCACGAGCCTACGAGCAGTACTTC; CDR3aa: CASSAEDSRAYEQYF
v_gene: TRBV9; j_gene: TRBJ1-1; abundance: .; d_gene: TRBD1; CDR3nt: TGTGCCAGCAGCGTGGAGGGACAGGGTTTCACTGAAGCTTTCTTT; CDR3aa: CASSVEGQGFTEAFF
v_gene: TRBV6-5; j_gene: TRBJ2-3; abundance: .; d_gene: TRBD2; CDR3nt: TGTGCCAGCTGTCAACTAGCGGGCGCCGATACGCAGTATTTT; CDR3aa: CASCQLAGADTQYF
v_gene: TRBV3-1/TRBV3-2; j_gene: TRBJ1-6; abundance: .; d_gene: .; CDR3nt: TGTGCCAGCAGCCTCCTGACAAGCTATAATTCACCCCTCCACTTT; CDR3aa: CASSLLTSYNSPLHF
v_gene: TRBV3-1/TRBV3-2; j_gene: TRBJ1-1; abundance: .; d_gene: .; CDR3nt: TGTGCCAGCAGCCAAGTAGGCGGTCGGAACACTGAAGCTTTCTTT; CDR3aa: CASSQVGGRNTEAFF
v_gene: TRBV5-4; j_gene: TRBJ2-2; abundance: .; d_gene: TRBD1; CDR3nt: TGTGCCAGCCGCCGGACAGGGACACTCACCGGGGAGCTGTTTTTT; CDR3aa: CASRRTGTLTGELFF
v_gene: TRBV27; j_gene: TRBJ2-7; abundance: .; d_gene: .; CDR3nt: TGTGCCGCCCTAGGGCCATCGGGGGAGCAGTACTTC; CDR3aa: CAALGPSGEQYF
v_gene: TRBV12-5; j_gene: TRBJ1-3; abundance: .; d_gene: .; CDR3nt: TGTGCTAGTGGTTTTTGGGGCCAACACTCTGGAAACACCATATATTTT; CDR3aa: CASGFWGQHSGNTIYF
v_gene: TRBV4-2; j_gene: TRBJ1-6; abundance: .; d_gene: TRBD1; CDR3nt: TGTGCCAGCAGCCAGGACCAACAGGGGAGCCTACTATATTCACCCCTCCACTTT; CDR3aa: CASSQDQQGSLLYSPLHF
v_gene: TRBV2; j_gene: TRBJ2-7; abundance: .; d_gene: TRBD2; CDR3nt: TGTGCCAGCAGGCCTAGCGGGGGCCTTCGGGAGCAGTACTTC; CDR3aa: CASRPSGGLREQYF
v_gene: TRBV7-3; j_gene: TRBJ2-6; abundance: .; d_gene: TRBD1; CDR3nt: TGTGCCAGCAGCCTAGTCCCGACAGGGCCTCCCTCTGGGGCCAACGTCCTGACTTTC; CDR3aa: CASSLVPTGPPSGANVLTF
v_gene: TRBV30; j_gene: TRBJ2-5; abundance: .; d_gene: .; CDR3nt: TGTGCCTGGAGTGACCAGATCCAAGAGACCCAGTACTTC; CDR3aa: CAWSDQIQETQYF
v_gene: TRBV6-6; j_gene: TRBJ1-4; abundance: .; d_gene: TRBD1; CDR3nt: TGTGCCAGCAGTCCGACAGGGATTGATGAAAAACTGTTTTTT; CDR3aa: CASSPTGIDEKLFF
v_gene: TRBV5-4; j_gene: TRBJ2-1; abundance: .; d_gene: .; CDR3nt: TGTGCCAGCAGCTCAACAGGGACGAATGAGCAGTTCTTC; CDR3aa: CASSSTGTNEQFF
v_gene: TRBV19; j_gene: TRBJ2-7; abundance: .; d_gene: TRBD1; CDR3nt: TGTGCCAGTAGCCGGGACAGGGTTATCCACGAGCAGTACTTC; CDR3aa: CASSRDRVIHEQYF
v_gene: TRBV15; j_gene: TRBJ2-7; abundance: .; d_gene: TRBD1; CDR3nt: TGTGCCACCAGCAGAGAACAGGGGCCCTACGAGCAGTACTTC; CDR3aa: CATSREQGPYEQYF
v_gene: TRBV15; j_gene: TRBJ2-7; abundance: .; d_gene: TRBD2; CDR3nt: TGTGCCACCAGCAGACCTAGCGGGAGCAAATACGAGCAGTACTTC; CDR3aa: CATSRPSGSKYEQYF
v_gene: TRBV9; j_gene: TRBJ1-1; abundance: .; d_gene: TRBD1; CDR3nt: TGTGCCAGCAGCGGACCCAGGGGGCGAGAAACTGAAGCTTTCTTT; CDR3aa: CASSGPRGRETEAFF
v_gene: TRBV5-6; j_gene: TRBJ1-1; abundance: .; d_gene: TRBD1; CDR3nt: TGTGCCAGCAGCCGTCTAGGTCGGGACAGGGACGCTTTCTTT; CDR3aa: CASSRLGRDRDAFF
v_gene: TRBV6-5; j_gene: TRBJ1-4; abundance: .; d_gene: .; CDR3nt: TGTGCCAGCAGGGTTGCGGAAACTAATGAAAAACTGTTTTTT; CDR3aa: CASRVAETNEKLFF
v_gene: TRBV7-9; j_gene: TRBJ1-4; abundance: .; d_gene: .; CDR3nt: TGTGCCAGCAGCTTATCTGTCACAGGTGAAAAACTGTTTTTT; CDR3aa: CASSLSVTGEKLFF
v_gene: TRBV5-5; j_gene: TRBJ2-1; abundance: .; d_gene: TRBD2; CDR3nt: TGTGCCAGCAGCTTAAGGACTAGCGGGGGGACCTACAATGAGCAGTTCTTC; CDR3aa: CASSLRTSGGTYNEQFF
v_gene: TRBV10-3; j_gene: TRBJ1-4; abundance: .; d_gene: .; CDR3nt: TGTGCCATCAGTGACGGAGGGAGAGGGATCGAAAAACTGTTTTTT; CDR3aa: CAISDGGRGIEKLFF
v_gene: TRBV25-1; j_gene: TRBJ1-4; abundance: once; d_gene: TRBD1; CDR3nt: TGTGCCAGCAGTGAACAGGGGGCAACTAATGAAAAACTGTTTTTT; CDR3aa: CASSEQGATNEKLFF
v_gene: TRBV3-1/TRBV3-2; j_gene: TRBJ2-5; abundance: .; d_gene: .; CDR3nt: TGTGCCAGCAGCCAATGGACGGGGGAAGAGACCCAGTACTTC; CDR3aa: CASSQWTGEETQYF
v_gene: TRBV27; j_gene: TRBJ1-2; abundance: .; d_gene: .; CDR3nt: TGTGCCAGCACCGGGGGTGGCTATGGCTACACCTTC; CDR3aa: CASTGGGYGYTF
v_gene: TRBV6-5; j_gene: TRBJ2-2; abundance: .; d_gene: TRBD2; CDR3nt: TGTGCCATTGGACTAGCGACGAACACCGGGGAGCTGTTTTTT; CDR3aa: CAIGLATNTGELFF
v_gene: TRBV5-1; j_gene: TRBJ1-1; abundance: .; d_gene: TRBD1; CDR3nt: TGCGCCAGCAGCCCGACAGGGTCAGAGGTGAACACTGAAGCTTTCTTT; CDR3aa: CASSPTGSEVNTEAFF
v_gene: TRBV7-3; j_gene: TRBJ2-3; abundance: .; d_gene: TRBD1; CDR3nt: TGTGCCAGCAGTCAACGACAGGGGATAGGCACAGATACGCAGTATTTT; CDR3aa: CASSQRQGIGTDTQYF
v_gene: TRBV7-9; j_gene: TRBJ2-2; abundance: .; d_gene: TRBD2; CDR3nt: TGTGCCAGCAGCCCGAGCGGGGGGAGTCCCATATGGGAGCTGTTTTTT; CDR3aa: CASSPSGGSPIWELFF
v_gene: TRBV9; j_gene: TRBJ2-7; abundance: .; d_gene: TRBD1; CDR3nt: TGTGCCAGCAGCGGAGGACAGGGGGACGTCTACGAGCAGTACTTC; CDR3aa: CASSGGQGDVYEQYF
v_gene: TRBV7-2; j_gene: TRBJ2-7; abundance: .; d_gene: TRBD1; CDR3nt: TGTGCCAGCAGCTTAGGGGGGACAGGGTCGACCTACGAGCAGTACTTC; CDR3aa: CASSLGGTGSTYEQYF
v_gene: TRBV9; j_gene: TRBJ2-2; abundance: .; d_gene: TRBD1; CDR3nt: TGTGCCAGCAGCGTAGAGGGACAGGGGGCGGCCGGGGAGCTGTTTTTT; CDR3aa: CASSVEGQGAAGELFF
v_gene: TRBV9; j_gene: TRBJ2-2; abundance: .; d_gene: TRBD1; CDR3nt: TGTGCCAGCAGCGTTGGGGACAGGGACCTCGCGAACACCGGGGAGCTGTTTTTT; CDR3aa: CASSVGDRDLANTGELFF
v_gene: TRBV9; j_gene: TRBJ2-4; abundance: .; d_gene: TRBD2; CDR3nt: TGTGCCAGCAGCGTAAGCGGGGCCCTGGAGGGAGCCAAAAACATTCAGTACTTC; CDR3aa: CASSVSGALEGAKNIQYF
v_gene: TRBV18; j_gene: TRBJ2-7; abundance: .; d_gene: .; CDR3nt: TGTGCCAGCTCACCACCAGCCACGGACTCCGGTGTGCAGTACTTC; CDR3aa: CASSPPATDSGVQYF
v_gene: TRBV3-1/TRBV3-2; j_gene: TRBJ1-2; abundance: once; d_gene: .; CDR3nt: TGTGCCAGCAGCCAATGGGAGGGGAGGTATGGCTACACCTTC; CDR3aa: CASSQWEGRYGYTF
v_gene: TRBV6-5; j_gene: TRBJ1-4; abundance: once; d_gene: .; CDR3nt: TGTGCCAGCAGGCCCGGGACTTTTGCTGAAAAACTGTTTTTT; CDR3aa: CASRPGTFAEKLFF
v_gene: TRBV7-9; j_gene: TRBJ2-4; abundance: .; d_gene: TRBD1; CDR3nt: TGTGCCAGCAGCGCGGGACAGGGGAAGTACTTC; CDR3aa: CASSAGQGKYF